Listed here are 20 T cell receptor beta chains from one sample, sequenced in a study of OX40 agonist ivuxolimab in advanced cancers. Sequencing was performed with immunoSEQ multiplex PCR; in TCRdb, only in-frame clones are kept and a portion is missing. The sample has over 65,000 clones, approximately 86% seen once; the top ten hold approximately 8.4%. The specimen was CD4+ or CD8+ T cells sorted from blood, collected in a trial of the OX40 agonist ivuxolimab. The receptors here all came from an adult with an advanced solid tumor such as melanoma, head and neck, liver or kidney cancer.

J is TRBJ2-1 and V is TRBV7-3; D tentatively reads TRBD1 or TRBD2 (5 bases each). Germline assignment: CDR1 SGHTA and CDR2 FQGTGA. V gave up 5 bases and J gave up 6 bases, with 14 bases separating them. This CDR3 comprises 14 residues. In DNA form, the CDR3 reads TGTGCCAGCAGCCAGTCCGGGACGCTCAATGAGCAGTTCTTC. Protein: CASSQSGTLNEQFF.

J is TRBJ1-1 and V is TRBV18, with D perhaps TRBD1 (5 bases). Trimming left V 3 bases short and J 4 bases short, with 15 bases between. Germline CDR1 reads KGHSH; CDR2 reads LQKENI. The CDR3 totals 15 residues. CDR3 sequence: CASSPIVGPLTEAFF. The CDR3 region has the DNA TGTGCCAGCTCACCTATCGTGGGACCCCTCACTGAAGCTTTCTTT.

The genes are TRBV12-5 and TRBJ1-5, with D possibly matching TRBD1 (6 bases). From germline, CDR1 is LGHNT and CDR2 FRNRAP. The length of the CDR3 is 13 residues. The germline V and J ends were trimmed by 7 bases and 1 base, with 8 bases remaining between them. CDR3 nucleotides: TGTGCTAGTGCTCAGGGGAGCAATCAGCCCCAGCATTTT. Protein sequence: CASAQGSNQPQHF.

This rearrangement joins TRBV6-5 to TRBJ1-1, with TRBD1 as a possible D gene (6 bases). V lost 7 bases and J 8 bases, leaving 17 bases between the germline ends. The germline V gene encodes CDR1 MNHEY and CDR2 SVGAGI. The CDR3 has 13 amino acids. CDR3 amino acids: CASTHVPGQEAFF. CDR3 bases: TGTGCCAGCACTCACGTCCCGGGACAAGAAGCTTTCTTT.

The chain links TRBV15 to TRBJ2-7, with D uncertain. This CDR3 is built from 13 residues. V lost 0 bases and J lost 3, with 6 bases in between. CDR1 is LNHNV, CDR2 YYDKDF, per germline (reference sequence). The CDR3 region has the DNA TGTGCCACCAGCAGAGATGTCAGCTACGAGCAGTACTTC. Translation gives CATSRDVSYEQYF.

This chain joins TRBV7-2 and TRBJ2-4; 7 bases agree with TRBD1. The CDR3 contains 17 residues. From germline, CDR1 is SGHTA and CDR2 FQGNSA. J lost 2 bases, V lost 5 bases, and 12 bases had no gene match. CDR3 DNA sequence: TGTGCCAGCAGCACCTACAGGGGCGGTCTATCCAAAAACATTCAGTACTTC. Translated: CASSTYRGGLSKNIQYF.

CDR3 sequence: CASSPFRDRGYEQYF. DNA of the CDR3: TGTGCCAGCAGCCCCTTCCGGGACAGGGGTTACGAGCAGTACTTC. J is TRBJ2-7 and V is TRBV6-5, with 10 bases matching TRBD1. The germline V gene has CDR1 MNHEY and CDR2 SVGAGI. J gave up 4 bases and V 6 bases, and 9 bases lay outside the gene matches. The CDR3 extends over 15 amino acids.

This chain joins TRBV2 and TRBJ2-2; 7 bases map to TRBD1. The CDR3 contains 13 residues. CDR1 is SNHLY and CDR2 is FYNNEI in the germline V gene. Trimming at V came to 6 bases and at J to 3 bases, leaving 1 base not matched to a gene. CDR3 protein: CASSRGYTGELFF. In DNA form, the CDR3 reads TGTGCCAGCAGCAGGGGGTACACCGGGGAGCTGTTTTTT.

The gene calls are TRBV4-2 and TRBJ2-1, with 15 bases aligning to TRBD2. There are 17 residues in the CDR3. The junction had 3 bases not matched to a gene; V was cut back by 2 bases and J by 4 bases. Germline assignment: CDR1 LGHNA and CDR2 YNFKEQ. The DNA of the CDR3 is TGTGCCAGCAGCCAATTAGGGACTAGCGGGGGGTACAATGAGCAGTTCTTC. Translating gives CASSQLGTSGGYNEQFF.

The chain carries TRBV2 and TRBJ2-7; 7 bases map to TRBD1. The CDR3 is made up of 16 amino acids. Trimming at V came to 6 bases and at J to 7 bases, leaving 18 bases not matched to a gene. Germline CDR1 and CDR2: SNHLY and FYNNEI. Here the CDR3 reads CASRSGWDRGLWEQYF. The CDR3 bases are TGTGCCAGCAGGTCAGGATGGGACAGAGGACTTTGGGAGCAGTACTTC.

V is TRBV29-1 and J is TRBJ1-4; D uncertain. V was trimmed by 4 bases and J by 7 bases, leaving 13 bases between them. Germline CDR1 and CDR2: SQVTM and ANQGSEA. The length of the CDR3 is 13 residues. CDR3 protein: CSVVGPAGEKLFF. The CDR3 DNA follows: TGCAGCGTTGTCGGGCCCGCGGGTGAAAAACTGTTTTTT.

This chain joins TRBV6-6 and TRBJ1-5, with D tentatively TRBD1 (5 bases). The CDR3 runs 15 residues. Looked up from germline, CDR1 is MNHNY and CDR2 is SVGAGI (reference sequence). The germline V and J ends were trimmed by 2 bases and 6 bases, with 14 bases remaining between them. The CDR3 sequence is CASSYPAGAGQPQHF. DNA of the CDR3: TGTGCCAGCAGTTACCCAGCCGGGGCGGGTCAGCCCCAGCATTTT.

This CDR3 is CASSPGGTYSNQPQHF. Here the CDR3 DNA reads TGTGCCAGCAGTCCAGGGGGGACCTATAGCAATCAGCCCCAGCATTTT. The chain couples TRBV7-3 to TRBJ1-5; the match to TRBD1 covers 7 bases. This CDR3 is 16 amino acids long. The ends lost 6 bases at V and 0 bases at J; junction bases unmatched: 8. Germline lookup yields CDR1 SGHTA and CDR2 FQGTGA.

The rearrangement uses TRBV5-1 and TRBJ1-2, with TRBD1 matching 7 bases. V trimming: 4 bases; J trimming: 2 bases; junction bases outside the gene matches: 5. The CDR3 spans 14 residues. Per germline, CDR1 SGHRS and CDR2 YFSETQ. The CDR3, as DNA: TGCGCCAGCAGCCCGACGACAGGGAACTATGGCTACACCTTC. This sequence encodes CASSPTTGNYGYTF.

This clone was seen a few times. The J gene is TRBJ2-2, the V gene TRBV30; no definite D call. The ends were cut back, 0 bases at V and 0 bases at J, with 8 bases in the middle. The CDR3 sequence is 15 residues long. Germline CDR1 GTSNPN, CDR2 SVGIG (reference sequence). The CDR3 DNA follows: TGTGCCTGGAGTGTACGCAGGTCGAACACCGGGGAGCTGTTTTTT. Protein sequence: CAWSVRRSNTGELFF. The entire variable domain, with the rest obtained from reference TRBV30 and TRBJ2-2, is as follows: SQTIHQWPATLVQPVGSPLSLECTVEGTSNPNLYWYRQAAGRGLQLLFYSVGIGQISSEVPQNLSASRPQDRQFILSSKKLLLSDSGFYLCAWSVRRSNTGELFFGEGSRLTVL.

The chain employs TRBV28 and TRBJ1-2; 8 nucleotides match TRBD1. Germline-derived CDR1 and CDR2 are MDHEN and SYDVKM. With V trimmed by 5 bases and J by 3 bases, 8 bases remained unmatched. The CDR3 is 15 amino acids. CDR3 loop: CASSTPGQGHYGYTF. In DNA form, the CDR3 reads TGTGCCAGCAGTACCCCAGGACAGGGCCACTATGGCTACACCTTC.

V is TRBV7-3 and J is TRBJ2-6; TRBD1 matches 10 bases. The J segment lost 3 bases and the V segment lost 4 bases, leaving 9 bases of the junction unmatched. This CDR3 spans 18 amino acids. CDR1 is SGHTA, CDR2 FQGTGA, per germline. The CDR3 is CASSSRDRGGGGANVLTF. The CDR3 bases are TGTGCCAGCAGCTCCCGGGACAGGGGCGGTGGTGGGGCCAACGTCCTGACTTTC.

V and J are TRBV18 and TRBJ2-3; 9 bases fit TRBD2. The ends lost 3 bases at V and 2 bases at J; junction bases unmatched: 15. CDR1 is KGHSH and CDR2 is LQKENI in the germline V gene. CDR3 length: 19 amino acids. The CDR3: CASSPISGRGGRVTDTQYF. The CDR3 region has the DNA TGTGCCAGCTCACCCATTTCTGGGCGGGGGGGCCGGGTCACAGATACGCAGTATTTT.

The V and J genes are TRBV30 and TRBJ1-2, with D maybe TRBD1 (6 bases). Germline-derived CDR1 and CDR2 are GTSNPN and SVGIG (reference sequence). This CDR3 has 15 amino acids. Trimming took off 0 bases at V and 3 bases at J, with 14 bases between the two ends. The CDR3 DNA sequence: TGTGCCTGGAGTGTACGGGGGCGTGAGTACTATGGCTACACCTTC. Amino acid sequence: CAWSVRGREYYGYTF.

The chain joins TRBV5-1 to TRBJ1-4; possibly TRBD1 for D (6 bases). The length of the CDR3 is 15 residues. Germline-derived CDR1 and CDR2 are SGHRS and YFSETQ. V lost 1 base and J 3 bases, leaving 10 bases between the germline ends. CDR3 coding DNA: TGCGCCAGCAGCTTGAGAAGGGGGTCTAATGAAAAACTGTTTTTT. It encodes CASSLRRGSNEKLFF.